This T cell receptor (beta chain) appears in the sequencing data of a study of cytomegalovirus exposure and HLA in healthy donors. Findings and limits, study-wide: An assumption of roughly uniform sequencing depth across donors underlay the presence/absence analyses. Among the most significant clusters, several appeared linked to common viral pathogens in a later analysis. Whilst most TCR sequences proved rare, a subset of public TCRs occurred across many donors.

The PCR made use of 60 Vbeta and 13 Jbeta primers. Measured with immunoSEQ multiplex PCR; TCRdb has only the in-frame clones, and not every one. The sample lists about 140,000 clones; approximately 80% were seen once. CDR3 length equals 14 residues. Germline V lookup: CDR1 MNHEY, CDR2 SMNVEV (reference sequence). The V segment lost 10 bases and the J segment 8 bases; nucleotides outside the gene matches: 8. On this clone: The antigen is unknown.

The chain employs TRBV27 and TRBJ2-2, with 12 bases identical to TRBD1. This TCR was recovered from a woman in her late teens or twenties in good health and CMV-seropositive. Sequenced: PBMCs. CDR3 in DNA: TGTGCCACCTGGGACAGGGGGCTTTCGGGGGAGCTGTTTTTT. As protein: CATWDRGLSGELFF.